These 15 T cell receptor beta chains were all obtained from the same sample, sequenced in a study of T-cell memory formation after mild COVID-19. TCRdb used MiXCR to reprocess the 5' RACE reads, holding one entry per CDR3 protein. There are 120,000 to 150,000 distinct CDR3 sequences in the sample; roughly 6.3% occur only once, and 2% to 2.5% lies in the top ten. Source material: PBMCs or a T cell subset sorted from them (not recorded which). Receptors were obtained from an adult woman who had mild COVID-19 (a few samples of this study predate the infection). Cell type and time point are not known.

This clonotype was counted between two and nine times. The chain carries TRBV12-3 or TRBV12-4 and TRBJ2-7; TRBD2 matches at 11 bases. This CDR3 spans 15 amino acids. J gave up 2 bases and V 5 bases, and 5 bases lay outside the gene matches. This CDR3 reads CASSPTSGGAYEQYF. CDR3 nucleotides: TGTGCCAGCAGTCCTACTAGCGGGGGTGCCTACGAGCAGTACTTC.

The chain combines TRBV6-5 with TRBJ2-7, with 7 bases matching TRBD1. The germline CDR1 and CDR2 sequences are MNHEY and SVGAGI. CDR3 length: 15 amino acids. The ends lost 6 bases at V and 2 bases at J; junction bases unmatched: 10. CDR3 bases: TGTGCCAGCAGGGAACAGGGGTTCGCGACCTACGAGCAGTACTTC. Amino acids: CASREQGFATYEQYF.

The genes are TRBV5-5 and TRBJ1-4; 7 bases line up with TRBD1. Per the germline V gene, CDR1 is SGHKS and CDR2 is YYEKEE (reference sequence). Trimming took 4 bases from V and 7 from J; bases not matched to a gene: 10. The CDR3 is 15 amino acids. This CDR3 is CASSTGQLNFEKLFF. The CDR3 bases are TGTGCCAGCAGCACGGGACAGTTGAACTTTGAAAAACTGTTTTTT.

Only a few counts were recorded for this clonotype. The gene calls are TRBV5-1 and TRBJ2-3; D perhaps matches TRBD1 (6 bases). CDR3 size: 15 residues. V gave up 1 base and J gave up 0 bases, with 9 bases separating them. From germline, CDR1 is SGHRS and CDR2 YFSETQ. CDR3 loop: CASSLWGQSTDTQYF. CDR3 bases: TGCGCCAGCAGCTTGTGGGGACAAAGCACAGATACGCAGTATTTT.

The chain links TRBV24-1 to TRBJ2-2; a possible D gene is TRBD1 (6 bases). V lost 5 bases and J 7 bases, leaving 13 bases between the germline ends. Germline lookup yields CDR1 KGHDR and CDR2 SFDVKD. CDR3 length: 14 residues. The CDR3 sequence: CATSAQGSYGELFF. CDR3 DNA: TGTGCCACCAGTGCGCAGGGGTCATACGGGGAGCTGTTTTTT.

The V call is TRBV5-5, the J call TRBJ2-5, with D unclear. The germline V and J ends were trimmed by 5 bases and 3 bases, with 8 bases remaining between them. The CDR3 loop spans 12 amino acids. CDR1 SGHKS and CDR2 YYEKEE come from the germline V gene (reference sequence). This chain's CDR3 is CASSSSEETQYF. Here the CDR3 DNA reads TGTGCCAGCAGTTCGTCGGAAGAGACCCAGTACTTC.

This clonotype appeared a few times. The rearrangement joins TRBV9 to TRBJ1-2; maybe TRBD1 (5 bases). The germline V gene has CDR1 SGDLS and CDR2 YYNGEE. Trimming removed 3 bases from V and 0 bases from J, with 18 bases in between. The length of the CDR3 is 17 residues. CDR3 residues: CASSAGGARQANYGYTF. CDR3 sequence (DNA): TGTGCCAGCAGCGCCGGTGGGGCACGTCAAGCTAACTATGGCTACACCTTC.

In its sample, this clonotype was seen a few times. V is TRBV7-9 and J is TRBJ1-1; tentative D call: TRBD1 (6 bases). Per the germline V gene, CDR1 is SEHNR and CDR2 is FQNEAQ (reference sequence). The CDR3 has 14 residues. Trimming left V 3 bases short and J 6 bases short, with 14 bases between. CDR3 loop: CASSLWGEGAEAFF. CDR3 coding DNA: TGTGCCAGCAGCTTGTGGGGTGAGGGGGCTGAAGCTTTCTTT.

This clonotype was counted a few times. The chain links TRBV5-5 to TRBJ2-5; TRBD2 agrees at 15 bases. The junction had 5 bases not matched to a gene; V was cut back by 4 bases and J by 4 bases. Germline V gene lookup returns CDR1 SGHKS and CDR2 YYEKEE (reference sequence). This CDR3 has 16 residues. CDR3 amino acids: CASSLRGLAGGETQYF. The CDR3 DNA sequence: TGTGCCAGCAGCCTTAGGGGACTAGCGGGAGGAGAGACCCAGTACTTC. The variable domain in full, with the rest retrieved from reference TRBV5-5 and TRBJ2-5, is DAGVTQSPTHLIKTRGQQVTLRCSPISGHKSVSWYQQVLGQGPQFIFQYYEKEERGRGNFPDRFSARQFPNYSSELNVNALLLGDSALYLCASSLRGLAGGETQYFGPGTRLLVL.

In this sample, this clonotype turned up many times. The CDR3 sequence is CASSEDRGTKNIQYF. Written as DNA, the CDR3 is TGTGCCAGCAGTGAGGACAGGGGGACCAAAAACATTCAGTACTTC. The chain recombines TRBV2 with TRBJ2-4, with TRBD1 matching over 10 bases. Trimming removed 3 bases from V and 2 bases from J; junction bases left unmatched: 1. CDR1 and CDR2 (germline): SNHLY, FYNNEI. This CDR3 comprises 15 residues.

Only a few counts were recorded for this clonotype. The junction departs from the called germline gene at one end, perhaps through a read error. The chain employs TRBV18 and TRBJ2-3, with a possible D match to TRBD1 (5 bases). Germline V gives CDR1 KGHSH, CDR2 LQKENI. The CDR3 runs 18 residues. The DNA for the CDR3 is TGTGCCAGCTCGCCACTCCAGGGTCCGGGCCTAGTTAGAGATACGCAGTATTTT. Translated, it gives CASSPLQGPGLVRDTQYF.

This clonotype was counted ten times or more. This sequence joins TRBV20-1 and TRBJ2-1, with 8 positions matching TRBD1. After removal of 3 bases from V and 9 bases from J, the junction contained 16 bases not matched to a gene. The V gene's germline CDR1 is DFQATT and CDR2 SNEGSKA (reference sequence). The CDR3 is 16 residues long. Here the CDR3 reads CSARSVTGQVIGEQFF. CDR3 nucleotides: TGCAGTGCTAGGTCAGTAACGGGACAGGTGATCGGTGAGCAGTTCTTC.

V usage is TRBV9 and J usage is TRBJ1-2, with D possibly TRBD1 on 5 matching bases. Germline V lookup: CDR1 SGDLS, CDR2 YYNGEE. V was shortened by 4 bases and J by 5 bases, with 18 bases between the two germline ends. The CDR3 sequence is 15 residues long. The DNA of the CDR3 is TGTGCCAGCAGCTCAGAGGGGACTGCCAAATATGGCTACACCTTC. This gives the protein CASSSEGTAKYGYTF.

Ten or more counts support this clonotype. The V gene is TRBV5-1, the J gene TRBJ2-1, with TRBD2 matching over 7 bases. The CDR3 is made up of 14 amino acids. V lost 4 bases to trimming and J lost 7 bases; unmatched junction nucleotides: 8. Germline V gene data show CDR1 as SGHRS and CDR2 as YFSETQ. CDR3 sequence: CASSTGLVGNEQFF. CDR3 sequence (DNA): TGCGCCAGCAGCACCGGACTAGTAGGGAATGAGCAGTTCTTC.

This clonotype was counted between two and nine times. This chain connects TRBV5-6 to TRBJ2-1, with D perhaps being TRBD1 or TRBD2 (5 bases each). The V and J ends lost 1 base and 4 bases respectively, with 15 bases between them. Germline assignment: CDR1 SGHDT and CDR2 YYEEEE. The CDR3 spans 16 residues. The CDR3 sequence: CASSLWVGRRYNEQFF. The CDR3, as DNA: TGTGCCAGCAGCTTGTGGGTGGGACGGAGATACAATGAGCAGTTCTTC.